Below, 9 T cell receptor beta chains from the same sample are listed, as sequenced in a study of spatial heterogeneity in lung cancer. One entry per CDR3 protein results from TCRdb running MiXCR on the 5' RACE reads. Here the sample spans 3,700 or so distinct CDR3 sequences, about 55% being singletons. As to time point: sample taken at primary tumor resection. Material for sequencing was whole RNA from tumor, nontumor lung or frozen PBMC, left unsorted. The sequenced sample was PBMCs, obtained at surgery. The receptors derive from a female donor with early-stage non-small cell lung cancer.

Notes on this clonotype: Little can be read into the size of this beta chain, an off-target read in a library designed for alpha chains. The chain carries TRBV12-3 or TRBV12-4 and TRBJ2-3, with a tentative D call TRBD2 (5 bases). The CDR3 loop spans 12 amino acids. Trimming left V 6 bases short and J 8 bases short, with 12 bases between. In nucleotides, the CDR3 is TGTGCCAGCAGGGAGACTAAGGGTACGCAGTATTTT. It translates to CASRETKGTQYF.

This clonotype turned up a few times. The size of this beta chain means little, since it is a stray read in a library made for alpha chains. This chain connects TRBV30 to TRBJ2-7; no firm D call. Germline V gene lookup returns CDR1 GTSNPN and CDR2 SVGIG (reference sequence). Trimming took 4 bases from V and 0 from J, leaving 10 bases between them. The CDR3 contains 13 residues. CDR3 protein: CAWKHQLSYEQYF. CDR3 sequence (DNA): TGTGCCTGGAAACACCAGCTCTCCTACGAGCAGTACTTC. Using reference TRBV30 and TRBJ2-7 for the parts outside the CDR3, the full variable domain is SQTIHQWPATLVQPVGSPLSLECTVEGTSNPNLYWYRQAAGRGLQLLFYSVGIGQISSEVPQNLSASRPQDRQFILSSKKLLLSDSGFYLCAWKHQLSYEQYFGPGTRLTVT.

Regarding this clonotype: Little can be read into the size of this beta chain, an off-target read in a library designed for alpha chains. V is TRBV6-5 and J is TRBJ2-3, with a weak D call TRBD1 (5 bases). Germline CDR1 reads MNHEY; CDR2 reads SVGAGI. The CDR3 runs to 17 residues. Trimming took 4 bases from V and 2 from J, leaving 19 bases between them. The CDR3, as DNA: TGTGCCAGCAGTTCGGCCTTTGTGGGGCGTCCCACAGATACGCAGTATTTT. This sequence encodes CASSSAFVGRPTDTQYF.

In the case of this clonotype: Found in a library prepared for alpha chains, this beta chain is an off-target read, and its abundance has little meaning. CDR3 in amino acids: CASSQDGVRALEQFF. The CDR3 nucleotides are TGTGCCAGCAGCCAAGATGGGGTAAGAGCGCTTGAGCAGTTCTTC. The chain combines TRBV3-1 with TRBJ2-1, with unresolved D. Germline V gene data show CDR1 as LGHDT and CDR2 as YNNKEL (reference sequence). V was clipped by 0 bases and J by 9 bases, with 15 bases between them. This CDR3 is 15 amino acids long.

As for this clonotype: The germline gene is not matched at one end of the junction; a read error may be the cause. The library was built for alpha chains, so this beta chain is an off-target read and its size means little. This chain uses TRBV28 with TRBJ2-4; D is possibly TRBD1 (6 bases). This CDR3 comprises 13 residues. The V gene's germline CDR1 is MDHEN and CDR2 SYDVKM. The CDR3 protein is CASSPAERQGSRF. The CDR3 DNA reads as TGTGCCAGCAGTCCGGCGGAGCGGCAGGGGTCGCGCTTC.

This clonotype was observed a handful of times. This beta chain appears as a stray read in a library generated for alpha chains; its size is not informative. The chain is built from TRBV4-3 and TRBJ2-1; D not certain. The V end was cut by 0 bases, the J end by 6 bases, with 15 bases between. The CDR3 is made up of 16 amino acids. Germline V CDR1 and CDR2: LGHNA, YSLEER. In DNA form, the CDR3 reads TGCGCCAGCAGCCAAGATTATGGATCCTCCGGCAATGAGCAGTTCTTC. Translated, it gives CASSQDYGSSGNEQFF.

As to this clonotype: Found in a library prepared for alpha chains, this beta chain is an off-target read, and its abundance has little meaning. The chain uses TRBV20-1 and TRBJ2-3, with 16 bases fitting TRBD2. Germline V gives CDR1 DFQATT, CDR2 SNEGSKA (reference sequence). CDR3 length: 17 amino acids. Losses at the gene ends were 6 bases for V and 1 base for J; bases not matched to a gene: 7. CDR3 DNA sequence: TGCAGTGCCTCCCCGGGGACTAGCGGGAGGGGCACAGATACGCAGTATTTT. Translating it yields CSASPGTSGRGTDTQYF.

This clonotype was seen only once. The library was prepared for alpha chains; this beta chain is a stray read, so its frequency means little. This chain links TRBV7-8 with TRBJ2-7; 9 nucleotides agree with TRBD1. CDR3 length: 17 residues. V trimming: 4 bases; J trimming: 1 base; junction bases outside the gene matches: 11. The germline V gene encodes CDR1 SGHVS and CDR2 FQNEAQ. CDR3 loop: CASSSPWDRESSYEQYF. CDR3 bases: TGTGCCAGCAGCTCCCCCTGGGACAGGGAAAGTTCCTACGAGCAGTACTTC.

About this clonotype itself: The library was designed around alpha chains, so this beta chain is a stray read whose abundance carries little weight. The chain couples TRBV28 to TRBJ2-1; 8 bases match TRBD1. Germline trimming cut 6 bases from V and 6 bases from J; bases unmatched to any gene: 10. The CDR3 extends over 15 amino acids. The germline CDR1 and CDR2 sequences are MDHEN and SYDVKM. CDR3: CASSQLGQGRNEQFF. CDR3 coding DNA: TGTGCCAGCAGCCAACTCGGACAGGGTCGCAATGAGCAGTTCTTC. The whole variable domain, remainder taken from reference TRBV28 and TRBJ2-1, is DVKVTQSSRYLVKRTGEKVFLECVQDMDHENMFWYRQDPGLGLRLIYFSYDVKMKEKGDIPEGYSVSREKKERFSLILESASTNQTSMYLCASSQLGQGRNEQFFGPGTRLTVL.